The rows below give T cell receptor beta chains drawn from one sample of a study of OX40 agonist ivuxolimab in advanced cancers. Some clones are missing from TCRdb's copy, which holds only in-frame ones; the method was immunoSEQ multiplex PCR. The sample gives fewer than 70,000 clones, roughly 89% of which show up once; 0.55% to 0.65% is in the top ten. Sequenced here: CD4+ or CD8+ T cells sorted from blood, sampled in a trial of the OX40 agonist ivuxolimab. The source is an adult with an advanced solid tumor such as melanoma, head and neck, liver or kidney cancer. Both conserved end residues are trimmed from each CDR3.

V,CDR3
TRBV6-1,ASTPLTGSYNEQF
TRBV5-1,ASDRGGTLVNEQF
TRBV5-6,ASSLGAGGKYEQY
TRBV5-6,ASSWVRTGEQY
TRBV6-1,ASSAGGGTEAF
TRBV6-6,ASSYLHNYGYT
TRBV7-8,ASSLRTSTDGTQY
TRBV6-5,ASSPRGGRTDTQY
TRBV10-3,AISESFGTKNTGELF
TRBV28,ASSRQLRNQPQH
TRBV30,AWTVAGVGETQY
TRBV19,ASSMPTAAKNIQY
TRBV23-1,ASSQRGLVSTDTQY
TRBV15,ATSRDRGRSPLH
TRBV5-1,ATNSGSNTGELF
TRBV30,ASQSDISTYNEQF
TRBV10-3,AISESMGHTQY
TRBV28,ASSSHGGNYEQY
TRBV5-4,ASSLEGLPTDTQY
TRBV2,ASSRSFSYNEQF
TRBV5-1,ASSPRSGQGGNIQY
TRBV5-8,ASSRRGDGYT